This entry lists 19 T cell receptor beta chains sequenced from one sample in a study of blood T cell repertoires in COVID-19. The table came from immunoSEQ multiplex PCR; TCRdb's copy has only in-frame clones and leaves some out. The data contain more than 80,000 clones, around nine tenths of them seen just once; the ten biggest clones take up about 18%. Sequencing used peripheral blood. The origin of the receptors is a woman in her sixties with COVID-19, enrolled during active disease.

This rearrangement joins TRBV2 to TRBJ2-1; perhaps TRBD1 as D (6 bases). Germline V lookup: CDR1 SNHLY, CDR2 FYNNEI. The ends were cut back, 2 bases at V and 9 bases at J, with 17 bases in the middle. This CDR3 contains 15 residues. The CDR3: CASSESQGPSVEQFF. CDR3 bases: TGTGCCAGCAGTGAATCACAGGGCCCGTCGGTTGAGCAGTTCTTC.

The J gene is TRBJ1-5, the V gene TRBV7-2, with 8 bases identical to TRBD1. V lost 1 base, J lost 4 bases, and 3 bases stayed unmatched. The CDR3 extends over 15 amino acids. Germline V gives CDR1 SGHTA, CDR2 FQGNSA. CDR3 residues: CASSLGRGLNQPQHF. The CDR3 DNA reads TGTGCCAGCAGCTTAGGCAGGGGGCTAAATCAGCCCCAGCATTTT. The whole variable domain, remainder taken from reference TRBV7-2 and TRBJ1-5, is GAGVSQSPSNKVTEKGKDVELRCDPISGHTALYWYRQSLGQGLEFLIYFQGNSAPDKSGLPSDRFSAERTGGSVSTLTIQRTQQEDSAVYLCASSLGRGLNQPQHFGDGTRLSIL.

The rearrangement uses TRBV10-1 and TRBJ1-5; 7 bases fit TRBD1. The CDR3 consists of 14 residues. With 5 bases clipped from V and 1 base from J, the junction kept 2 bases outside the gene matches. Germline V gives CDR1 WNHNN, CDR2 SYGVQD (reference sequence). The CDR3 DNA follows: TGCGCCAGCAGTAAGGGGGCAAGCAATCAGCCCCAGCATTTT. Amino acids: CASSKGASNQPQHF.

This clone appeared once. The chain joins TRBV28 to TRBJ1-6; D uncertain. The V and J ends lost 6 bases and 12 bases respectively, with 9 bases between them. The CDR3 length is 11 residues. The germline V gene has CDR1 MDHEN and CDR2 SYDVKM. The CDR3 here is CASSVRGPLHF. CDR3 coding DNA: TGTGCCAGCAGCGTTAGAGGACCCCTCCACTTT. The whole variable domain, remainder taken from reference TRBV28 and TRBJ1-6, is DVKVTQSSRYLVKRTGEKVFLECVQDMDHENMFWYRQDPGLGLRLIYFSYDVKMKEKGDIPEGYSVSREKKERFSLILESASTNQTSMYLCASSVRGPLHFGNGTRLTVT.

The CDR3 sequence is CASSLGGLAGGRPGELFF. In DNA, the CDR3 is TGCGCCAGCAGCTTGGGCGGACTAGCGGGGGGGCGCCCCGGGGAGCTGTTTTTT. The chain couples TRBV5-1 to TRBJ2-2; TRBD2 matches at 15 bases. Germline-derived CDR1 and CDR2 are SGHRS and YFSETQ. This CDR3 is built from 18 residues. V was clipped by 0 bases and J by 6 bases; unmatched bases: 6.

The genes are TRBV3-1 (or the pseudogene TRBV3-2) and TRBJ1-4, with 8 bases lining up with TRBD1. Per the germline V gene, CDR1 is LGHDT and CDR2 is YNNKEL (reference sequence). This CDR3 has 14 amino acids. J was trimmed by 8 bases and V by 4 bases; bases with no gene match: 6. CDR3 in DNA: TGTGCCAGCAGCCCCGGACAGGGAGGCGAAAAACTGTTTTTT. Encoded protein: CASSPGQGGEKLFF.

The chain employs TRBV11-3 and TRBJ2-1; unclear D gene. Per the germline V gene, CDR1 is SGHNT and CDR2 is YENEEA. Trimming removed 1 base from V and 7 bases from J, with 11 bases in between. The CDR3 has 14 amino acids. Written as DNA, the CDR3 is TGTGCCAGCAGCTTAGGGTCGCTTCAGAATGAGCAGTTCTTC. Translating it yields CASSLGSLQNEQFF. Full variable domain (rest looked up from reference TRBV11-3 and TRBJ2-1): EAGVVQSPRYKIIEKKQPVAFWCNPISGHNTLYWYLQNLGQGPELLIRYENEEAVDDSQLPKDRFSAERLKGVDSTLKIQPAELGDSAVYLCASSLGSLQNEQFFGPGTRLTVL.

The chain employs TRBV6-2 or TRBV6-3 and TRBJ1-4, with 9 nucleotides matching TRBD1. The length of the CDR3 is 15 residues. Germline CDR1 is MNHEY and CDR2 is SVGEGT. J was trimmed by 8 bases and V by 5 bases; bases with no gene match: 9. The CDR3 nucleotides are TGTGCCAGCAGTACCAACAGGGGGCGATGGGAAAAACTGTTTTTT. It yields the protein CASSTNRGRWEKLFF.

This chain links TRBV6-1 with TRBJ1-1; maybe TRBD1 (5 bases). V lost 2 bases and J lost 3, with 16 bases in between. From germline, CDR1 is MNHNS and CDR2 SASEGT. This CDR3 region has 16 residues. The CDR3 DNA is TGTGCCAGCAGTGAATACGGAGGGGCTACGTACACTGAAGCTTTCTTT. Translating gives CASSEYGGATYTEAFF.

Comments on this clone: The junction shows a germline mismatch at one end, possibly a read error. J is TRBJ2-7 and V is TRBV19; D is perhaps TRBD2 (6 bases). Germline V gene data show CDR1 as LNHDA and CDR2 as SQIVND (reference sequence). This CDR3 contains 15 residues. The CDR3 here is CASSSQEGVSYEQYF. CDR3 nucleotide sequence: TGTGCCAGTAGTTCACAGGAGGGAGTCTCCTATGAGCAGTACTTC.

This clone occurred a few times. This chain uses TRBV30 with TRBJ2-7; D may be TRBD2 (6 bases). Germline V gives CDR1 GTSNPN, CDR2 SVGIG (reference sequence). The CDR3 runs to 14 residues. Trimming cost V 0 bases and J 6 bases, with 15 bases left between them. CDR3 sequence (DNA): TGTGCCTGGAGTGTCTCACTAGCCGGGGGCGAGCAGTACTTC. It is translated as CAWSVSLAGGEQYF. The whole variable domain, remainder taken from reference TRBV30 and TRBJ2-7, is SQTIHQWPATLVQPVGSPLSLECTVEGTSNPNLYWYRQAAGRGLQLLFYSVGIGQISSEVPQNLSASRPQDRQFILSSKKLLLSDSGFYLCAWSVSLAGGEQYFGPGTRLTVT.

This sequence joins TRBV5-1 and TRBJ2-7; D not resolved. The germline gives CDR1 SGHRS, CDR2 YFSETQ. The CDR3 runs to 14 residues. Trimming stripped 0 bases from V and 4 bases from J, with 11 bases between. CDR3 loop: CASSLVRREYEQYF. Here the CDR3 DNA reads TGCGCCAGCAGCTTGGTTCGGAGAGAATACGAGCAGTACTTC. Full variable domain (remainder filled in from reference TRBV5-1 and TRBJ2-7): KAGVTQTPRYLIKTRGQQVTLSCSPISGHRSVSWYQQTPGQGLQFLFEYFSETQRNKGNFPGRFSGRQFSNSRSEMNVSTLELGDSALYLCASSLVRREYEQYFGPGTRLTVT.

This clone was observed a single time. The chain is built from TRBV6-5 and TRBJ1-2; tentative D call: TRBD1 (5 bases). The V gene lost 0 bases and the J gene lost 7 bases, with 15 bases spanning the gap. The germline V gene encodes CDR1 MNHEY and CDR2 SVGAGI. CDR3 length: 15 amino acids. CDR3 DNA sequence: TGTGCCAGCAGTTACTCCGGGCCGGGGGTGGCTGGCTACACCTTC. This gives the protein CASSYSGPGVAGYTF.

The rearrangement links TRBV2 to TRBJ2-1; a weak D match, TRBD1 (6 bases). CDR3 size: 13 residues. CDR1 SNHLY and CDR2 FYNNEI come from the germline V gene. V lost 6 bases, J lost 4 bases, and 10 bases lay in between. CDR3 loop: CASSQGQYNEQFF. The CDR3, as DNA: TGTGCCAGCAGCCAAGGACAGTACAATGAGCAGTTCTTC.

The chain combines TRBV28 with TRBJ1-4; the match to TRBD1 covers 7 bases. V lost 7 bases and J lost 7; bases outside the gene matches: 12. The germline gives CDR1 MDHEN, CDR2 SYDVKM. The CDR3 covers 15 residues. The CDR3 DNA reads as TGTGCCAGCAACCTGCGACAGGGCCGAGGTGAAAAACTGTTTTTT. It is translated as CASNLRQGRGEKLFF.

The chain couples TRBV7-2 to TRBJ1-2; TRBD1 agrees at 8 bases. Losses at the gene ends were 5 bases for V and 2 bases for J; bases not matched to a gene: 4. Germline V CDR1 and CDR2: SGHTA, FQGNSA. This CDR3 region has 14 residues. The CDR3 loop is CASSNTGGNYGYTF. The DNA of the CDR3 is TGTGCCAGCAGCAATACAGGGGGGAACTATGGCTACACCTTC.

The CDR3 loop is CASSPRQGSVYEQYF. The CDR3 DNA sequence: TGTGCCAGCAGCCCCCGACAGGGGTCTGTTTACGAGCAGTACTTC. The V and J genes are TRBV5-5 and TRBJ2-7; 8 bases map to TRBD1. CDR3 size: 15 residues. Looked up from germline, CDR1 is SGHKS and CDR2 is YYEKEE (reference sequence). The V segment lost 4 bases and the J segment 4 bases; nucleotides outside the gene matches: 10.

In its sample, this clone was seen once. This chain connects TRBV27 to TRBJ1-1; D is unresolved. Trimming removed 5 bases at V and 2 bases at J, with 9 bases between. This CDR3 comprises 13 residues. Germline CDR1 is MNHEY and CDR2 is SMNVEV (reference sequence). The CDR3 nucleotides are TGTGCCAGCAGTCGGGAGGGCAACACTGAAGCTTTCTTT. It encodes CASSREGNTEAFF.

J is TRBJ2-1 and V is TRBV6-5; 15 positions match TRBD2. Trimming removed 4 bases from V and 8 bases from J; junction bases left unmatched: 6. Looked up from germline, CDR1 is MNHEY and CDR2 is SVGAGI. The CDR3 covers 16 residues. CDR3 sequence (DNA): TGTGCCAGCAGTTCCCCCGGGACTAGCGGGGGGCATGAGCAGTTCTTC. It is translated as CASSSPGTSGGHEQFF.